This TCR beta chain was found in a study of cytomegalovirus exposure and HLA in healthy donors. Study results and caveats: One variant, a missense change in DCLRE1C, was linked in a later analysis to TCR beta V- and J-gene trimming. HLA alleles showed associations with around 15,000 TCR beta sequences in a later analysis, at a 0.05 false discovery rate. A later analysis showed TCR association rates differing by HLA locus, peaking at DRB1 and lowest at HLA-C. Within an earlier analysis, most TCR beta V segments proved productive either about 87% or about 30% of the time.

The CDR3 totals 15 residues. The V end lost 4 bases, the J end lost 3 bases, and 15 bases lay between the germline ends. Germline V gene lookup returns CDR1 LGHNA and CDR2 YSLEER. Details on this clone: Its specificity is unknown.

The PCR was carried out with 60 Vbeta primers and 13 Jbeta primers. Sequencing used immunoSEQ multiplex PCR; TCRdb keeps in-frame clones, though not all of them. The sample contains approximately 160,000 clones, approximately 79% of which appear only once. Material: PBMCs. The origin of this receptor is a human donor in good health. J is TRBJ1-1 and V is TRBV4-3; D gene unclear. DNA of the CDR3: TGCGCCAGCAGCCCACAAGTCTGGGGAGACACTGAAGCTTTCTTT. It encodes CASSPQVWGDTEAFF.